This is a list of T cell receptor beta chains from one sample in a study of blood T cell repertoires in COVID-19. Using immunoSEQ multiplex PCR, the repertoire was profiled, and TCRdb retains in-frame clones only, with some absent. In the table there are around 310,000 clones, roughly 89% of which are singletons. Sequenced input: PBMCs or T cells enriched from blood (not recorded which). Receptors originate from a woman aged 25-40 years who had recovered from COVID-19. The conserved cysteine and the conserved F or W are not part of the CDR3 here.

V gene,J gene,CDR3 protein
TRBV18,TRBJ2-1,ASSQRLAGGPGRDEQF
TRBV19,TRBJ1-2,ASMRADYGYT
TRBV3-1/TRBV3-2,TRBJ1-4,ASSLNNKEGELF
TRBV3-1/TRBV3-2,TRBJ1-6,ASSQVSGTGNSPLH
TRBV4-2,TRBJ2-4,ASSQVIRTGGNIQY
TRBV3-1/TRBV3-2,TRBJ2-7,ASSQQAGVLYEQY
TRBV5-1,TRBJ2-5,ASRRDRLQETQY
TRBV9,TRBJ1-1,ASSPESWGGSKNTEAF
TRBV12-3/TRBV12-4,TRBJ2-2,ASSFRSRGF
TRBV7-6,TRBJ2-1,ASSTRGEAGEASYNEQF
TRBV7-9,TRBJ1-1,ASSKGQGNTEAF
TRBV5-4,TRBJ2-7,ASTAQLAGGYEQY
TRBV4-3,TRBJ2-1,ASSQDGGSGTVWGFDEQF
TRBV2,TRBJ2-5,ASSRVETQY
TRBV30,TRBJ1-6,AWGTAGTGLSPLH
TRBV12-3/TRBV12-4,TRBJ2-4,ASSWDTGNIQY
TRBV7-2,TRBJ2-4,ASSSEASWDIQY
TRBV5-1,TRBJ1-1,ASSLGGAADTEAF
TRBV5-1,TRBJ2-1,ASSLPAGPHEQF